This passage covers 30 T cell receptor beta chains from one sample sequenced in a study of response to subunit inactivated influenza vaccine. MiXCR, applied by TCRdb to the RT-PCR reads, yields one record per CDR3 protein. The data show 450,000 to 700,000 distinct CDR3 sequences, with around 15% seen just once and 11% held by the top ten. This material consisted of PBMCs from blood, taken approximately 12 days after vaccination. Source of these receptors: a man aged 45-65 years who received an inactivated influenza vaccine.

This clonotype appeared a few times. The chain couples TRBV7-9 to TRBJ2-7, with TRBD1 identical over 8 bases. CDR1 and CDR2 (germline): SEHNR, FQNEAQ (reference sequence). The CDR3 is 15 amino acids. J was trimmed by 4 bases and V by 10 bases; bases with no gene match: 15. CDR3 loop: CATSSPRTGNYEQYF. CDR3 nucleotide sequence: TGTGCCACTTCTTCCCCTAGGACAGGGAATTACGAGCAGTACTTC.

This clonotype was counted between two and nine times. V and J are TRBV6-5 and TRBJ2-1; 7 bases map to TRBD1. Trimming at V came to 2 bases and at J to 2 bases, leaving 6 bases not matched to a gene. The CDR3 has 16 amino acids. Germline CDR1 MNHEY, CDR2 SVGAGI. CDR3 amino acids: CASSYERDSTYNEQFF. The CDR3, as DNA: TGTGCCAGCAGTTACGAGAGGGACAGCACCTACAATGAGCAGTTCTTC.

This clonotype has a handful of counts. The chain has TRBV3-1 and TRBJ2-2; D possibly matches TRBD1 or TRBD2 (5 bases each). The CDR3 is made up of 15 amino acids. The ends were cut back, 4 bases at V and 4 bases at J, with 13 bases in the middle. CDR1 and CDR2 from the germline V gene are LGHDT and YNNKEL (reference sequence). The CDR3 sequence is CASSRGTRSTGELFF. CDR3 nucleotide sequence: TGTGCCAGCAGCCGTGGGACGAGAAGCACCGGGGAGCTGTTTTTT.

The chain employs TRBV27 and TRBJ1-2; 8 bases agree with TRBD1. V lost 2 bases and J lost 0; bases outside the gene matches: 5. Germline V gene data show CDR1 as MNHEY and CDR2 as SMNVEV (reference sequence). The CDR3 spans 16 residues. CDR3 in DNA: TGTGCCAGCAGTTTAACAGGGGGGTCTCCTAACTATGGCTACACCTTC. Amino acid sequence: CASSLTGGSPNYGYTF.

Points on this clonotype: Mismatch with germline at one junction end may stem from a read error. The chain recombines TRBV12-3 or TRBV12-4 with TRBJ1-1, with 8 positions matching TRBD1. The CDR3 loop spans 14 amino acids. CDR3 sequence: CASSWGQENTEAVF. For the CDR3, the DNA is TGTGCCAGCAGCTGGGGACAGGAGAACACTGAAGCTGTCTTT.

The CDR3 nucleotides are TGTGCCAGCAGCTCGACCGGGACAGGTTTCACCGGGGAGCTGTTTTTT. The encoded protein is CASSSTGTGFTGELFF. This chain joins TRBV7-9 and TRBJ2-2; 8 bases agree with TRBD1. V lost 4 bases and J lost 4; bases outside the gene matches: 8. The germline V gene has CDR1 SEHNR and CDR2 FQNEAQ (reference sequence). This CDR3 has 16 residues.

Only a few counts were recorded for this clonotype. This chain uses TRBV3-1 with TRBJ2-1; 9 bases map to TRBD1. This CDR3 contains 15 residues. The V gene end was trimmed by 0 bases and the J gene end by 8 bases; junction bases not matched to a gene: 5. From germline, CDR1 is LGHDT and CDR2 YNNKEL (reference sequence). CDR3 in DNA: TGTGCCAGCAGCCAAGAACCTCGGACAGGGGATGAGCAGTTCTTC. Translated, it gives CASSQEPRTGDEQFF.

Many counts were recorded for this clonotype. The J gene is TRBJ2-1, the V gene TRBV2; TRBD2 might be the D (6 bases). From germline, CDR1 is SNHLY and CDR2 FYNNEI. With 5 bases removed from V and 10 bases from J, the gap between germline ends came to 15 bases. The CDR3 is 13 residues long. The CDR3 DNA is TGTGCCAGCAGTCTTCCGGAGGGAGGCGAGCAGTTCTTC. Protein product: CASSLPEGGEQFF.

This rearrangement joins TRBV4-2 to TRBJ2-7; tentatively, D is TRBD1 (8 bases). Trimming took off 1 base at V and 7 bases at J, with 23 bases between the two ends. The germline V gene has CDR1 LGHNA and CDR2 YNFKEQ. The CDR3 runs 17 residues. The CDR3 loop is CASSQGAGTGRFREQYF. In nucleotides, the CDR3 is TGTGCCAGCAGCCAAGGAGCGGGGACAGGTCGTTTCAGGGAGCAGTACTTC.

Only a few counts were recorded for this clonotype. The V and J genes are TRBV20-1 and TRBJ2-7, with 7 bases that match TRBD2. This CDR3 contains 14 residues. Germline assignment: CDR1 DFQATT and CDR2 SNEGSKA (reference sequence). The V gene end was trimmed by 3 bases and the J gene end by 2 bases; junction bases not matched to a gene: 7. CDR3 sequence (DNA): TGCAGTGCTAGGCCGACTAGCAGAGCCTACGAGCAGTACTTC. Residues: CSARPTSRAYEQYF.

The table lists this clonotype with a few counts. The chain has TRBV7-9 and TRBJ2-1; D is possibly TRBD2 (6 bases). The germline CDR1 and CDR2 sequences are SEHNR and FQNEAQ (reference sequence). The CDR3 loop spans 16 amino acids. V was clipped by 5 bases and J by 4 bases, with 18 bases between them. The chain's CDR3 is CASSPHAEGSYNEQFF. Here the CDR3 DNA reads TGTGCCAGCAGCCCCCATGCGGAGGGGAGTTACAATGAGCAGTTCTTC.

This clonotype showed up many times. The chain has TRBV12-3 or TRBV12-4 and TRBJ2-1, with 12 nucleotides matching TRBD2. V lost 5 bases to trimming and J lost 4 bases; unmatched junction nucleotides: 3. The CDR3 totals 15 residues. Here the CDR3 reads CASSILAGGYNEQFF. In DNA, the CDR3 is TGTGCCAGCAGTATACTAGCGGGAGGTTACAATGAGCAGTTCTTC.

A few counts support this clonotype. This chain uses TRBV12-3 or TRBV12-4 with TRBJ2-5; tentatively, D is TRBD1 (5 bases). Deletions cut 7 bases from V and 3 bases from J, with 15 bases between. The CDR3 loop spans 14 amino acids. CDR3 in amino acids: CASKGNGGEETQYF. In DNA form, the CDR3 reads TGTGCCAGCAAGGGGAATGGCGGCGAAGAGACCCAGTACTTC.

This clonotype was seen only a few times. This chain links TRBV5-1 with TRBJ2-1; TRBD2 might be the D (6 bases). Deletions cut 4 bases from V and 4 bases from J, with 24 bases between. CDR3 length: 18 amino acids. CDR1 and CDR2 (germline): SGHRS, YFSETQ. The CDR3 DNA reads TGCGCCAGCAGCCGGATGGATTTAGCGGATCACCTTTACAATGAGCAGTTCTTC. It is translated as CASSRMDLADHLYNEQFF. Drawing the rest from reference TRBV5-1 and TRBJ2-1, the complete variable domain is KAGVTQTPRYLIKTRGQQVTLSCSPISGHRSVSWYQQTPGQGLQFLFEYFSETQRNKGNFPGRFSGRQFSNSRSEMNVSTLELGDSALYLCASSRMDLADHLYNEQFFGPGTRLTVL.

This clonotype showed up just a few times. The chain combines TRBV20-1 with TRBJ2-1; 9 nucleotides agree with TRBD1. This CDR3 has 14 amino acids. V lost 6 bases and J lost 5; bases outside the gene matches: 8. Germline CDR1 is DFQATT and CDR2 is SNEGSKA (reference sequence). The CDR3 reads CSALTGGGHNEQFF. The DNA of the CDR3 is TGCAGTGCCCTCACAGGGGGCGGACACAATGAGCAGTTCTTC.

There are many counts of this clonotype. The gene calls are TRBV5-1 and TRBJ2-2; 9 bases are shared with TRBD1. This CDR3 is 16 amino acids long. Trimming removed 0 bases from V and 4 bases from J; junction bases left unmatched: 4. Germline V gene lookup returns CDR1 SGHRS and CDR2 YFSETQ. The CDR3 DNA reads TGCGCCAGCAGCTTGGAACAGGGGGCAGTCACCGGGGAGCTGTTTTTT. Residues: CASSLEQGAVTGELFF.

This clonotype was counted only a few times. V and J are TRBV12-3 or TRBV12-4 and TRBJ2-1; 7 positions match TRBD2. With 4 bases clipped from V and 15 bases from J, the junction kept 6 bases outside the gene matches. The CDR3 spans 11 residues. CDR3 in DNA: TGTGCCAGCAGTTCCGCTAGCGGACGGTTCTTC. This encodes CASSSASGRFF.

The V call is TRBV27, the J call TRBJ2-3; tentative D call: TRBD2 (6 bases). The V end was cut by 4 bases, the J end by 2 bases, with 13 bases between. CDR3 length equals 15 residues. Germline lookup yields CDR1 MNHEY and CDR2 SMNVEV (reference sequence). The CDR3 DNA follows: TGTGCCAGCAGTTCCCTCCGGGAGTACACAGATACGCAGTATTTT. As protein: CASSSLREYTDTQYF.

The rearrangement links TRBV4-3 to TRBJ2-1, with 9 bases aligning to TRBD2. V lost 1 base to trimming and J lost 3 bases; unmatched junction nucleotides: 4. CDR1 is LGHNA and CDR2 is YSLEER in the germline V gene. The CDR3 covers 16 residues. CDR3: CASSQVAGVNYNEQFF. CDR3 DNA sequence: TGCGCCAGCAGCCAAGTAGCGGGAGTGAACTACAATGAGCAGTTCTTC.

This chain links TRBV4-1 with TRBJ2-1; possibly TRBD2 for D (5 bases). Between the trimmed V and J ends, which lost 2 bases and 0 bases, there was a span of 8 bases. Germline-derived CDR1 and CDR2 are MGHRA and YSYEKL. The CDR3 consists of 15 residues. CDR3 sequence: CASSQTTTSYNEQFF. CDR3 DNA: TGCGCCAGCAGCCAAACGACTACCTCCTACAATGAGCAGTTCTTC.

In DNA, the CDR3 is TGCGCCAGCAGCTTGGTTACAGGGGGTCATAATTCACCCCTCCACTTT. Translating it yields CASSLVTGGHNSPLHF. The chain has TRBV5-1 and TRBJ1-6; 8 bases are shared with TRBD1. CDR1 SGHRS and CDR2 YFSETQ come from the germline V gene. The J segment lost 5 bases and the V segment lost 0 bases, leaving 4 bases of the junction unmatched. CDR3 size: 16 residues.

DNA of the CDR3: TGTGCCAGCAGGCTCAAGCAGAGTGGGGAGCAGTACTTC. Residues: CASRLKQSGEQYF. The chain couples TRBV6-1 to TRBJ2-7; D unclear. This CDR3 contains 13 residues. Germline V gene data show CDR1 as MNHNS and CDR2 as SASEGT. Trimming shortened V by 6 bases and J by 7 bases, and 16 bases separated the two germline ends.

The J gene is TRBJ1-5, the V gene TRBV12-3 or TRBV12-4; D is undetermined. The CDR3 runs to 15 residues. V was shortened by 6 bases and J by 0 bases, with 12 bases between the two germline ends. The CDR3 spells CASRRSGDSNQPQHF. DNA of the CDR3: TGTGCCAGCAGAAGGTCTGGGGATAGCAATCAGCCCCAGCATTTT.

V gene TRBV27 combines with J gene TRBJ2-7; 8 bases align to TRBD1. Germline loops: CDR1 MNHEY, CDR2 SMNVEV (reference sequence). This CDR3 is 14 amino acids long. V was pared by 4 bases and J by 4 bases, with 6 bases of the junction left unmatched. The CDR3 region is CASSSRGRVYEQYF. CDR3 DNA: TGTGCCAGCAGTTCCAGGGGGCGCGTGTACGAGCAGTACTTC.

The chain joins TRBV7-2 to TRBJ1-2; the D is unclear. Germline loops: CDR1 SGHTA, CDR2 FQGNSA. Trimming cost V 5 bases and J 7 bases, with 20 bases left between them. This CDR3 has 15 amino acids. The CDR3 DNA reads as TGTGCCAGCAGCATCCTAGATGTAGGGCCTTTTGGCTACACCTTC. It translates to CASSILDVGPFGYTF.

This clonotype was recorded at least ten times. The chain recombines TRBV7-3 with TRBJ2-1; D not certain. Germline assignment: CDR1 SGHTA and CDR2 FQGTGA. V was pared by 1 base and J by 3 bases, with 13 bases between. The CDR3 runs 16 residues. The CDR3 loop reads CASSLNPAMVYNEQFF. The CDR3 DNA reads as TGTGCCAGCAGCTTAAATCCAGCGATGGTCTACAATGAGCAGTTCTTC. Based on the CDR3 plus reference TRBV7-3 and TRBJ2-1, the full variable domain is GAGVSQTPSNKVTEKGKYVELRCDPISGHTALYWYRQSLGQGPEFLIYFQGTGAADDSGLPNDRFFAVRPEGSVSTLKIQRTERGDSAVYLCASSLNPAMVYNEQFFGPGTRLTVL.

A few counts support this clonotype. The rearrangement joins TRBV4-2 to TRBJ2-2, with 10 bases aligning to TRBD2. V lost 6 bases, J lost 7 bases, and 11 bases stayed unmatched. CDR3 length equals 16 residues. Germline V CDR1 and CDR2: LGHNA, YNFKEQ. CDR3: CASRFSGGAGGGELFF. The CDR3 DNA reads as TGTGCCAGCAGATTCAGCGGGGGGGCTGGTGGCGGGGAGCTGTTTTTT.

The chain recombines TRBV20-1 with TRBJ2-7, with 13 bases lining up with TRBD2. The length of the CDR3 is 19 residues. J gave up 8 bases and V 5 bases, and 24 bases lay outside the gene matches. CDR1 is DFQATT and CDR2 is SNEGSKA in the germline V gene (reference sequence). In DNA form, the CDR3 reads TGCAGTGCTGAGATGGGTGAGTCAGGGACTAGCGGGACTGAGGAGAAGCAGTACTTC. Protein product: CSAEMGESGTSGTEEKQYF.

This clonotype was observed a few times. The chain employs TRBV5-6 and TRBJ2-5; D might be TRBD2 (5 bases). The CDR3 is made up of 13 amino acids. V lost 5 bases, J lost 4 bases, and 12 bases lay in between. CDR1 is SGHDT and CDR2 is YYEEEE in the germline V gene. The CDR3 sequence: CASSPPGTETQYF. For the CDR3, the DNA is TGTGCCAGCAGTCCTCCGGGAACAGAGACCCAGTACTTC.

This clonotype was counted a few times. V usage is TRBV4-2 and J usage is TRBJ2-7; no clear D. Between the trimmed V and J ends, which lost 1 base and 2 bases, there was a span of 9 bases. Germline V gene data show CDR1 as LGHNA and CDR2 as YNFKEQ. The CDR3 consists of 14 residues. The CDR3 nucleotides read TGTGCCAGCAGCCAAGTGGACGGAACCTACGAGCAGTACTTC. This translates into CASSQVDGTYEQYF.